These 25 T cell receptor beta chains were all obtained from the same sample, sequenced in a study of T cells in Graves' hyperthyroidism and ophthalmopathy. There were TCR beta CDR3 regions amplified from RNA transcripts. A first-round RT-PCR of the TCR CDR3 used the HTBI primer set. TCRdb re-called the multiplex PCR reads through MiXCR, storing one row per CDR3 protein. This table has around 260,000 distinct CDR3 sequences, less than 30% appearing once. The sequenced material came from blood. These receptors came from a man aged 40-49 years with Graves' hyperthyroidism that later progressed to Graves' ophthalmopathy.

This clonotype was observed many times. The rearrangement joins TRBV12-3 or TRBV12-4 to TRBJ2-7; D perhaps matches TRBD1 (5 bases). Trimming left V 3 bases short and J 4 bases short, with 10 bases between. The CDR3 length is 13 residues. This chain's CDR3 is CASSFSTGYEQYF. CDR3 coding DNA: TGTGCCAGCAGTTTTTCCACAGGTTACGAGCAGTACTTC.

At least ten counts were recorded for this clonotype. The V call is TRBV20-1, the J call TRBJ2-5; 7 bases line up with TRBD1. The CDR3 is made up of 15 amino acids. The V and J ends lost 3 bases and 2 bases, in that order; junction bases with no gene match: 9. Germline CDR1 reads DFQATT; CDR2 reads SNEGSKA (reference sequence). The CDR3 here is CSARGYRGEQETQYF. The CDR3 DNA reads as TGCAGTGCTAGGGGATACAGGGGAGAACAAGAGACCCAGTACTTC.

There are many counts of this clonotype. This rearrangement joins TRBV12-3 or TRBV12-4 to TRBJ1-5; D call uncertain. The V end lost 3 bases, the J end lost 7 bases, and 10 bases lay between the germline ends. There are 13 residues in the CDR3. CDR3 bases: TGTGCCAGCAGTTTGGCGGGTGGGCAGCCCCAGCATTTT. Amino acids: CASSLAGGQPQHF.

This clonotype has a count of ten or more. This rearrangement joins TRBV6-1 to TRBJ2-5; D is tentatively TRBD1 or TRBD2 (5 bases each). The CDR3 has 12 residues. Germline lookup yields CDR1 MNHNS and CDR2 SASEGT. V was shortened by 9 bases and J by 5 bases, with 13 bases between the two germline ends. This chain's CDR3 is CASTLGVETQYF. The CDR3 nucleotides are TGTGCCAGTACCTTGGGGGTCGAGACCCAGTACTTC.

This clonotype was counted at least ten times. CDR3 amino acids: CASKGAKGLNTEAFF. CDR3 nucleotides: TGTGCCAGCAAAGGGGCGAAGGGCTTGAACACTGAAGCTTTCTTT. The rearrangement links TRBV6-5 to TRBJ1-1; possible D gene TRBD1, 5 bases. Germline CDR1 is MNHEY and CDR2 is SVGAGI. This CDR3 has 15 amino acids. V was trimmed by 7 bases and J by 0 bases, leaving 15 bases between them.

The genes are TRBV11-2 and TRBJ2-3; D is uncertain. Deletions cut 4 bases from V and 1 base from J, with 15 bases between. CDR3 length: 16 residues. Germline CDR1 and CDR2: SGHAT and FQNNGV. The CDR3 DNA reads as TGTGCCAGCAGCTCTAGGCGGTCTGGAGGCACAGATACGCAGTATTTT. This translates into CASSSRRSGGTDTQYF. The complete variable domain, with remaining parts taken from reference TRBV11-2 and TRBJ2-3, reads EAGVAQSPRYKIIEKRQSVAFWCNPISGHATLYWYQQILGQGPKLLIQFQNNGVVDDSQLPKDRFSAERLKGVDSTLKIQPAKLEDSAVYLCASSSRRSGGTDTQYFGPGTRLTVL.

This clonotype was seen only a few times. This chain connects TRBV30 to TRBJ2-5, with D perhaps assigned TRBD1 or TRBD2 (6 bases each). V was cut by 2 bases and J by 0 bases, with 7 bases left in between. CDR1 GTSNPN and CDR2 SVGIG come from the germline V gene (reference sequence). The CDR3 spans 13 residues. CDR3 residues: CAWSRGDQETQYF. The CDR3, as DNA: TGTGCCTGGAGTAGGGGGGACCAAGAGACCCAGTACTTC.

In this sample, this clonotype turned up many times. The chain employs TRBV20-1 and TRBJ2-7; weak D call: TRBD2 (5 bases). Trimming removed 1 base from V and 3 bases from J, with 16 bases in between. CDR1 DFQATT and CDR2 SNEGSKA come from the germline V gene (reference sequence). The CDR3 runs 15 residues. The CDR3 protein is CSARAPSRTSYEQYF. The CDR3 DNA is TGCAGTGCTAGAGCCCCTAGCAGGACGAGCTACGAGCAGTACTTC.

This clonotype was seen repeatedly, ten times or more. This chain joins TRBV3-1 and TRBJ1-3, with D perhaps matching TRBD1 (6 bases). From germline, CDR1 is LGHDT and CDR2 YNNKEL (reference sequence). V was shortened by 4 bases and J by 0 bases, with 10 bases between the two germline ends. This CDR3 is built from 15 residues. The CDR3 bases are TGTGCCAGCAGCCCCAGGGGAAGCTCTGGAAACACCATATATTTT. Translated, it gives CASSPRGSSGNTIYF. The complete variable domain, with remaining parts taken from reference TRBV3-1 and TRBJ1-3, reads DTAVSQTPKYLVTQMGNDKSIKCEQNLGHDTMYWYKQDSKKFLKIMFSYNNKELIINETVPNRFSPKSPDKAHLNLHINSLELGDSAVYFCASSPRGSSGNTIYFGEGSWLTVV.

This clonotype was seen many times. V gene TRBV2 combines with J gene TRBJ2-7; D call uncertain. The germline gives CDR1 SNHLY, CDR2 FYNNEI. The CDR3 totals 13 residues. V was cut by 7 bases and J by 3 bases, with 13 bases left in between. CDR3 amino acids: CASTPAQRYEQYF. CDR3 coding DNA: TGTGCCAGCACCCCGGCCCAGCGCTACGAGCAGTACTTC. The full variable domain, with the rest looked up from reference TRBV2 and TRBJ2-7, is EPEVTQTPSHQVTQMGQEVILRCVPISNHLYFYWYRQILGQKVEFLVSFYNNEISEKSEIFDDQFSVERPDGSNFTLKIRSTKLEDSAMYFCASTPAQRYEQYFGPGTRLTVT.

This clonotype occurred once. The CDR3 bases are TGTGCCAGCAGCTTTTACCAGGGTGGAGAGCAGTACTTC. The encoded protein is CASSFYQGGEQYF. The chain couples TRBV5-5 to TRBJ2-7, with D perhaps TRBD1 (5 bases). The CDR3 covers 13 residues. The germline CDR1 and CDR2 sequences are SGHKS and YYEKEE (reference sequence). Trimming took off 2 bases at V and 7 bases at J, with 13 bases between the two ends.

This clonotype came up many times. The chain's CDR3 is CASSLEGVQETQYF. CDR3 coding DNA: TGCGCCAGCAGCCTAGAGGGGGTCCAAGAGACCCAGTACTTC. The rearrangement links TRBV4-1 to TRBJ2-5; a weak D match, TRBD1 (6 bases). Trimming took off 4 bases at V and 1 base at J, with 10 bases between the two ends. Germline V gene data show CDR1 as MGHRA and CDR2 as YSYEKL. The CDR3 runs to 14 residues.

This clonotype was detected only a few times. V and J are TRBV11-3 and TRBJ2-2; D is ambiguous. Trimming removed 3 bases at V and 3 bases at J, with 11 bases between. CDR1 is SGHNT and CDR2 is YENEEA in the germline V gene. CDR3 length equals 15 residues. In nucleotides, the CDR3 is TGTGCCAGCAGCTTGGATTACCCGTACACCGGGGAGCTGTTTTTT. Translated: CASSLDYPYTGELFF.

This clonotype was counted ten times or more. V is TRBV9 and J is TRBJ1-1; D unclear. The germline CDR1 and CDR2 sequences are SGDLS and YYNGEE. V shed 0 bases and J shed 3 bases, with 6 bases lying between them. This CDR3 has 13 amino acids. CDR3 DNA: TGTGCCAGCAGCGTAGAGATGCACACTGAAGCTTTCTTT. Its protein product is CASSVEMHTEAFF. The full variable domain, in which reference TRBV9 and TRBJ1-1 provide the parts outside the CDR3, is DSGVTQTPKHLITATGQRVTLRCSPRSGDLSVYWYQQSLDQGLQFLIQYYNGEERAKGNILERFSAQQFPDLHSELNLSSLELGDSALYFCASSVEMHTEAFFGQGTRLTVV.

The sample holds many counts of this clonotype. Here the CDR3 reads CATSDNRDPQETQYF. For the CDR3, the DNA is TGTGCCACCAGTGATAACCGGGACCCCCAAGAGACCCAGTACTTC. The chain combines TRBV24-1 with TRBJ2-5; D tentatively reads TRBD1 or TRBD2 (5 bases each). CDR1 is KGHDR, CDR2 SFDVKD, per germline. V lost 3 bases and J lost 1, with 11 bases in between. The length of the CDR3 is 15 residues.

Ten or more counts support this clonotype. The CDR3 reads CASSVTRANTYEQYF. The DNA for the CDR3 is TGTGCCAGCAGCGTTACAAGAGCGAACACATACGAGCAGTACTTC. This chain links TRBV12-3 or TRBV12-4 with TRBJ2-7; D is uncertain. This CDR3 region has 15 residues. V dropped 6 bases and J dropped 4 bases, with 19 bases sitting between them.

This clonotype was detected many times. CDR3 in amino acids: CASSDSHYGYTF. The DNA for the CDR3 is TGTGCCAGCAGTGACTCGCATTATGGCTACACCTTC. The chain carries TRBV6-4 and TRBJ1-2; D not resolved. Trimming left V 0 bases short and J 5 bases short, with 4 bases between. The CDR3 spans 12 residues. Germline CDR1 reads MRHNA; CDR2 reads SNTAGT.

This clonotype was seen a handful of times. J is TRBJ1-1 and V is TRBV28, with 9 bases lining up with TRBD1. V lost 4 bases to trimming and J lost 5 bases; unmatched junction nucleotides: 8. Germline CDR1 is MDHEN and CDR2 is SYDVKM. The CDR3 extends over 15 amino acids. The CDR3 is CASSSSGTGRTEAFF. The CDR3 coding sequence is TGTGCCAGCAGTTCGTCCGGGACAGGGAGGACTGAAGCTTTCTTT.

The J gene is TRBJ2-2, the V gene TRBV6-2 or TRBV6-3; D is undetermined. CDR3 length: 14 amino acids. Trimming cost V 8 bases and J 6 bases, with 16 bases left between them. Germline V lookup: CDR1 MNHEY, CDR2 SVGEGT. The CDR3 DNA sequence: TGTGCCAGCTCTCGGGCGGTTAGGTCCGGGGAGCTGTTTTTT. It specifies CASSRAVRSGELFF.

The chain uses TRBV27 and TRBJ1-1, with a tentative D call TRBD1 (6 bases). The CDR3 is 14 residues long. From germline, CDR1 is MNHEY and CDR2 SMNVEV (reference sequence). The V gene lost 3 bases and the J gene lost 5 bases, with 13 bases spanning the gap. For the CDR3, the DNA is TGTGCCAGCAGTTTTTCCCCAGGGGCGACTGAAGCTTTCTTT. Residues: CASSFSPGATEAFF.

This clonotype was recorded many times. The J gene is TRBJ1-1, the V gene TRBV4-1; perhaps TRBD1 as D (6 bases). Per the germline V gene, CDR1 is MGHRA and CDR2 is YSYEKL. V was pared by 3 bases and J by 7 bases, with 15 bases between. This CDR3 comprises 14 residues. The CDR3 DNA follows: TGCGCCAGCAGCCACCCTACCGGACAGCGTGAAGCTTTCTTT. It encodes CASSHPTGQREAFF.

This clonotype was counted at least ten times. The chain recombines TRBV5-1 with TRBJ2-7; tentatively, D is TRBD1 or TRBD2 (6 bases each). The ends were cut back, 5 bases at V and 4 bases at J, with 22 bases in the middle. CDR1 is SGHRS, CDR2 YFSETQ, per germline. The CDR3 extends over 16 amino acids. CDR3: CASRNWGAEVPYEQYF. The CDR3 DNA is TGCGCCAGCAGGAACTGGGGGGCGGAGGTTCCTTACGAGCAGTACTTC.

CDR3 region: CASSEGQAQETQYF. The CDR3 region has the DNA TGTGCCAGCAGCGAGGGACAGGCCCAAGAGACCCAGTACTTC. V and J are TRBV9 and TRBJ2-5, with 8 bases fitting TRBD1. With V trimmed by 3 bases and J by 1 base, 2 bases remained unmatched. This CDR3 contains 14 residues. Germline V CDR1 and CDR2: SGDLS, YYNGEE.

The chain links TRBV6-1 to TRBJ1-1, with D possibly TRBD1 on 5 matching bases. CDR3 length equals 15 residues. Germline V CDR1 and CDR2: MNHNS, SASEGT. V lost 1 base and J lost 6, with 15 bases in between. As DNA, the CDR3 is TGTGCCAGCAGTGAAGATCTAAGGGGACTCGCTGAAGCTTTCTTT. Protein sequence: CASSEDLRGLAEAFF.

Turning to this clonotype: At one end, the junction sequence differs from germline, possibly due to a read error. The chain couples TRBV11-2 to TRBJ2-7, with 7 bases matching TRBD2. The CDR3 covers 14 residues. Germline-derived CDR1 and CDR2 are SGHAT and FQNNGV. The DNA for the CDR3 is TGTGCCAGCAGCCCGGAGGCTAGCGGCCAGCTGCTGAACTTC. This sequence encodes CASSPEASGQLLNF.